The 5 T cell receptor beta chains presented below share a single source sample, sequenced in a study of T cell responses to AZD1222 COVID-19 vaccine. Assay: immunoSEQ multiplex PCR; the TCRdb copy retains only in-frame clones and omits some. Here the sample spans 150,000 to 200,000 clones, approximately 93% being singletons. The sample here was peripheral blood, taken 28 days after the second AZD1222 dose. Receptor source: an adult who received the AZD1222 COVID-19 vaccine.

This clone was recorded only once. This chain uses TRBV5-1 with TRBJ1-2; D ambiguous. V was shortened by 1 base and J by 8 bases, with 9 bases between the two germline ends. This CDR3 spans 12 amino acids. Germline assignment: CDR1 SGHRS and CDR2 YFSETQ. DNA of the CDR3: TGCGCCAGCAGCTTGACTCGAGAGGGCTACACCTTC. Encoded protein: CASSLTREGYTF. Full variable domain (outside the CDR3, taken from reference TRBV5-1 and TRBJ1-2): KAGVTQTPRYLIKTRGQQVTLSCSPISGHRSVSWYQQTPGQGLQFLFEYFSETQRNKGNFPGRFSGRQFSNSRSEMNVSTLELGDSALYLCASSLTREGYTFGSGTRLTVV.

The rearrangement uses TRBV18 and TRBJ2-5; possibly TRBD1 for D (6 bases). Trimming pared 0 bases from V and 4 bases from J, leaving 12 bases between. Germline V gene lookup returns CDR1 KGHSH and CDR2 LQKENI. This CDR3 spans 15 amino acids. The CDR3 spells CASSPPRGGGETQYF. The CDR3 region has the DNA TGTGCCAGCTCACCACCACGAGGGGGTGGAGAGACCCAGTACTTC.

In DNA form, the CDR3 reads TGTGCCAGCAGCCAAGTACAGGGATTGGGCACAGATACGCAGTATTTT. Translated: CASSQVQGLGTDTQYF. The chain links TRBV14 to TRBJ2-3, with D possibly TRBD1 on 6 matching bases. This CDR3 has 16 residues. Trimming took 1 base from V and 1 from J, leaving 12 bases between them. In germline, CDR1 is SGHDN, CDR2 FVKESK.

The rearrangement links TRBV24-1 to TRBJ1-5; the match to TRBD1 covers 7 bases. The CDR3 contains 15 residues. The trim removed 4 bases at V and 9 bases at J, leaving 11 bases unmatched. Germline CDR1 reads KGHDR; CDR2 reads SFDVKD. The CDR3 here is CATSEPGQGGPPQHF. The CDR3 DNA reads as TGTGCCACCAGTGAGCCGGGGCAGGGGGGCCCGCCCCAGCATTTT.

This chain joins TRBV5-1 and TRBJ2-5, with TRBD1 matching 11 bases. Trimming at V came to 3 bases and at J to 1 base, leaving 2 bases not matched to a gene. Germline V gene lookup returns CDR1 SGHRS and CDR2 YFSETQ. The CDR3 has 15 amino acids. The CDR3 sequence is CASSWGTGGQETQYF. The CDR3 region has the DNA TGCGCCAGCAGCTGGGGGACAGGGGGCCAAGAGACCCAGTACTTC.